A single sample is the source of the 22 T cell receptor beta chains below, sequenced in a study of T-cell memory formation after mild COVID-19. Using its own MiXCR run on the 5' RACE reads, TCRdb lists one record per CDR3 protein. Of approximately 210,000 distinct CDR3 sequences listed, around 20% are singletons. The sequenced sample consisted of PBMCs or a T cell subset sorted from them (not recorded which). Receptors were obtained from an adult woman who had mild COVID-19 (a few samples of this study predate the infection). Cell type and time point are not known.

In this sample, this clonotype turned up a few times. The DNA of the CDR3 is TGTGCCAGTAGTTCCGGGACAGGGGGCTCGAATGAGCAGTTCTTC. Protein: CASSSGTGGSNEQFF. This chain connects TRBV19 to TRBJ2-1, with 12 nucleotides matching TRBD1. The ends lost 5 bases at V and 7 bases at J; junction bases unmatched: 6. The CDR3 spans 15 residues. Germline V lookup: CDR1 LNHDA, CDR2 SQIVND (reference sequence).

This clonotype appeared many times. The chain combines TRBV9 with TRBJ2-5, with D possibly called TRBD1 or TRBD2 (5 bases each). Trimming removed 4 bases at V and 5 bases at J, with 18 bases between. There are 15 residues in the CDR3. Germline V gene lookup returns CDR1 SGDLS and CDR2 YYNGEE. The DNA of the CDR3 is TGTGCCAGCAGCCTCGGGACGGTTACGGGGGAGACCCAGTACTTC. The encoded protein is CASSLGTVTGETQYF.

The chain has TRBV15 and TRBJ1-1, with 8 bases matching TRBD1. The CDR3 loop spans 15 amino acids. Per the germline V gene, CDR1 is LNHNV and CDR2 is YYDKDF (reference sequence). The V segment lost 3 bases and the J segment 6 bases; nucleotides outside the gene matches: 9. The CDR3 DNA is TGTGCCACCAGCAGGAAGACAGGGGAAAACGCTGAAGCTTTCTTT. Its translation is CATSRKTGENAEAFF.

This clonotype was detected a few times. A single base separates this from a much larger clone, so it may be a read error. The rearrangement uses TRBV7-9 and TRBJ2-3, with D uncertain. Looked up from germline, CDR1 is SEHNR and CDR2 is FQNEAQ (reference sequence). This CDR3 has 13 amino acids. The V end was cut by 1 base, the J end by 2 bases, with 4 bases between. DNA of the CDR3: TGTGCCAGCAGCTTAGACCCCACAGATACGCAGTATTTT. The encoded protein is CASSLDPTDTQYF.

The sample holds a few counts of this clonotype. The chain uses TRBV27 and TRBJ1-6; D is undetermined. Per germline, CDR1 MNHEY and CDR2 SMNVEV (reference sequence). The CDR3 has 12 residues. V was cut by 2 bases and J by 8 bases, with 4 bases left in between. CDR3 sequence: CASSLMDSPLHF. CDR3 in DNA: TGTGCCAGCAGTTTAATGGATTCACCCCTCCACTTT.

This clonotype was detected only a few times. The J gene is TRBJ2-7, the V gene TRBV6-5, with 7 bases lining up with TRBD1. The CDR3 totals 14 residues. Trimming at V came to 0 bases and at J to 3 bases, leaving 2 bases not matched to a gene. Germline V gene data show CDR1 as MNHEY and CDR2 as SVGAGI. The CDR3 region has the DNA TGTGCCAGCAGTTACTCGGGACAGCACTACGAGCAGTACTTC. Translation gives CASSYSGQHYEQYF.

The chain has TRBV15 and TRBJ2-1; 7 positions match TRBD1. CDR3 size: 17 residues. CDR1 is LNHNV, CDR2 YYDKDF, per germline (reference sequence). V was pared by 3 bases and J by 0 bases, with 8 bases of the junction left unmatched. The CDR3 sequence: CATSRGWTGGSYNEQFF. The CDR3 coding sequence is TGTGCCACCAGCAGGGGATGGACAGGAGGCTCCTACAATGAGCAGTTCTTC.

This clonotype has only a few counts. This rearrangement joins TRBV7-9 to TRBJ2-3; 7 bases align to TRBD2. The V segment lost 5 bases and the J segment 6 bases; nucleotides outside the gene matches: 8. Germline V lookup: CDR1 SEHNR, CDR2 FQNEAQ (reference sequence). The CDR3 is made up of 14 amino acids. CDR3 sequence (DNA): TGTGCCAGCAGCAAAAGCGGGGCGAGCGATACGCAGTATTTT. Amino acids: CASSKSGASDTQYF. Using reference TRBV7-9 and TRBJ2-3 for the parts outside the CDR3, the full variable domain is DTGVSQNPRHKITKRGQNVTFRCDPISEHNRLYWYRQTLGQGPEFLTYFQNEAQLEKSRLLSDRFSAERPKGSFSTLEIQRTEQGDSAMYLCASSKSGASDTQYFGPGTRLTVL.

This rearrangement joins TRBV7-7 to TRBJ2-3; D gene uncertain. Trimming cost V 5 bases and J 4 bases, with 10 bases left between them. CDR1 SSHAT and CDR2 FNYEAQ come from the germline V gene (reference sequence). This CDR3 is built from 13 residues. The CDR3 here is CASSPTIADTQYF. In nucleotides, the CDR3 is TGTGCCAGCAGCCCGACGATTGCAGATACGCAGTATTTT.

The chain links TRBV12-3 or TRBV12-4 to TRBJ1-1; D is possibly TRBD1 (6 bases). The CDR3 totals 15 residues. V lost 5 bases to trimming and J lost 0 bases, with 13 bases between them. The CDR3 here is CASSAGQSMNTEAFF. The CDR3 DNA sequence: TGTGCCAGCAGTGCAGGACAGTCCATGAACACTGAAGCTTTCTTT.

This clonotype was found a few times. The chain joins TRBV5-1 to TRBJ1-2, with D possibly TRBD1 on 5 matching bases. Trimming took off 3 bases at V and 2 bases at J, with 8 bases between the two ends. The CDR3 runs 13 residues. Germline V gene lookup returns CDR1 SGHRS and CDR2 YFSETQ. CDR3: CASSSRVNYGYTF. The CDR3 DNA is TGCGCCAGCAGCTCCAGGGTGAACTATGGCTACACCTTC.

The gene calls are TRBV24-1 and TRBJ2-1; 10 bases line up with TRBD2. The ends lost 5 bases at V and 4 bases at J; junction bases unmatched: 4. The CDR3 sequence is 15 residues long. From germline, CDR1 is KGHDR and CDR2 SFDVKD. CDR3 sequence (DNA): TGTGCCACCAGTGGAGCGGGAGGGCAATACAATGAGCAGTTCTTC. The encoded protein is CATSGAGGQYNEQFF.

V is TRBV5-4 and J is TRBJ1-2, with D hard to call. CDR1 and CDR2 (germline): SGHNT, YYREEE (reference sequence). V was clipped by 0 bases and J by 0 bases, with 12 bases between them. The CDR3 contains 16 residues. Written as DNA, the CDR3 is TGTGCCAGCAGCTTGGCCCTCCCCTTAGCTAACTATGGCTACACCTTC. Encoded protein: CASSLALPLANYGYTF.

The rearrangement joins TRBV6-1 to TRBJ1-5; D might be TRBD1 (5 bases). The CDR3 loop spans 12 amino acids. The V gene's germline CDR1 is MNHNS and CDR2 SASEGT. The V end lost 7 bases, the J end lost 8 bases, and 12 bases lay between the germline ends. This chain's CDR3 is CASKLGVEPQHF. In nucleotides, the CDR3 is TGTGCCAGCAAGTTAGGGGTTGAGCCCCAGCATTTT.

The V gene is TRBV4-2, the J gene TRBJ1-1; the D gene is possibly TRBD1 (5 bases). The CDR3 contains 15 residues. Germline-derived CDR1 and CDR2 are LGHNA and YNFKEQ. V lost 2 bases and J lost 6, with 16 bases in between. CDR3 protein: CASSQPQAGVAEAFF. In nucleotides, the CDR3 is TGTGCCAGCAGCCAACCCCAGGCGGGGGTAGCTGAAGCTTTCTTT.

CDR3 DNA sequence: TGTGCCAGCAGCCGGCGCGGGTCAACTAATGAAAAACTGTTTTTT. This sequence encodes CASSRRGSTNEKLFF. The V and J genes are TRBV6-6 and TRBJ1-4; D not certain. Trimming removed 6 bases at V and 0 bases at J, with 11 bases between. Per germline, CDR1 MNHNY and CDR2 SVGAGI (reference sequence). The CDR3 loop spans 15 amino acids.

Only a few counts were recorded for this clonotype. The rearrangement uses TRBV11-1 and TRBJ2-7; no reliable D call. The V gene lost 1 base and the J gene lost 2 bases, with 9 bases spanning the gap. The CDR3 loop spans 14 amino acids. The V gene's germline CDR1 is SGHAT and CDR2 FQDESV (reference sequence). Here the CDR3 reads CASSLDGETYEQYF. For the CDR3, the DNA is TGTGCCAGCAGCTTAGACGGCGAGACCTACGAGCAGTACTTC. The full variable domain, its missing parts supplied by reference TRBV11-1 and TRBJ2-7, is EAEVAQSPRYKITEKSQAVAFWCDPISGHATLYWYRQILGQGPELLVQFQDESVVDDSQLPKDRFSAERLKGVDSTLKIQPAELGDSAMYLCASSLDGETYEQYFGPGTRLTVT.

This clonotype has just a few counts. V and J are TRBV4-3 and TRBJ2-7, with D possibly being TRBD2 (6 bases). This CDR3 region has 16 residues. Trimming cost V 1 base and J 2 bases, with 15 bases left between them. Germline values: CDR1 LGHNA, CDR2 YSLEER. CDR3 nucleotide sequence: TGCGCCAGCAGCCAAGGACGGGGGTCAAGGCCCTACGAGCAGTACTTC. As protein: CASSQGRGSRPYEQYF.

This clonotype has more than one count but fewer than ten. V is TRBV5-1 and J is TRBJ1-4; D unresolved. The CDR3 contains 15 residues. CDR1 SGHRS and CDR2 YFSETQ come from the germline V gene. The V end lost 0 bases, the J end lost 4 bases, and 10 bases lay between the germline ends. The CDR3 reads CASSLVAGFNEKLFF. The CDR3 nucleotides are TGCGCCAGCAGCTTGGTGGCAGGTTTTAATGAAAAACTGTTTTTT.

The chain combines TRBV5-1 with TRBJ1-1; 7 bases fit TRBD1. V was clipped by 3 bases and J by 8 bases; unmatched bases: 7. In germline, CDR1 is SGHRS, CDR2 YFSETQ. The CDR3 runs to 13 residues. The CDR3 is CASSSGTAQEAFF. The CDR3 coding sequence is TGCGCCAGCAGCTCTGGGACAGCCCAAGAAGCTTTCTTT. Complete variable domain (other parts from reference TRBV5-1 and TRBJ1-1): KAGVTQTPRYLIKTRGQQVTLSCSPISGHRSVSWYQQTPGQGLQFLFEYFSETQRNKGNFPGRFSGRQFSNSRSEMNVSTLELGDSALYLCASSSGTAQEAFFGQGTRLTVV.

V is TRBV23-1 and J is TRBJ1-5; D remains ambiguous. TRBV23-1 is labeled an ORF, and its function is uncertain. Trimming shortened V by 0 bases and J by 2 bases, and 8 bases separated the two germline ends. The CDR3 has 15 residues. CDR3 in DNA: TGCGCCAGCAGTCAATCAAGGGAATGCAATCAGCCCCAGCATTTT. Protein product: CASSQSRECNQPQHF.

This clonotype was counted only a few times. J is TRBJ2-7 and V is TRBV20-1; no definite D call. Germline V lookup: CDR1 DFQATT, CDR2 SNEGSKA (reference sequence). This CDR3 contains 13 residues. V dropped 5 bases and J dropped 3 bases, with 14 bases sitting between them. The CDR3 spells CSAEAPPGYEQYF. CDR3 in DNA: TGCAGTGCTGAGGCCCCCCCGGGCTACGAGCAGTACTTC.